This TCR beta chain was sequenced for a study of cytomegalovirus exposure and HLA in healthy donors. The PCR employed 60 Vbeta primers together with 13 Jbeta primers. As processed by the authors: As a later analysis found, there were 78 million or so unique TCR beta chains, of which some 9.9 million were shared. Assay used: immunoSEQ multiplex PCR; TCRdb lists only in-frame clones, some missing. That table furnishes V, J and clone size, whereas the DNA furnished D and trimming. The table records approximately 89,000 clones, roughly 85% of them present only once. There are a few counts of this clone. Its specificity is unknown. The study's findings and limits: Specificity of a few CMV-associated chains for CMV antigens was verified in vitro. Further analysis, carried out later, found HLA-associated TCR beta chains more clonally expanded than equally common other chains.

J was trimmed by 2 bases and V by 1 base; bases with no gene match: 5. The CDR3 has 16 amino acids. The germline CDR1 and CDR2 sequences are SGHRS and YFSETQ. Specimen: PBMCs. The chain has TRBV5-1 and TRBJ2-1, with 8 bases fitting TRBD1. This TCR was recovered from a man in his forties in good health and CMV-seropositive. The CDR3, as DNA: TGCGCCAGCAGCTTGATCAGGACAGGGCCCTACAATGAGCAGTTCTTC. Its protein is CASSLIRTGPYNEQFF.